The 4 T cell receptor beta chains reported below all come from one sample, sequenced in a study of blood T cell repertoires in COVID-19. Only in-frame clones appear in the TCRdb table, and some are missing; sequencing was by immunoSEQ multiplex PCR. The sample records under 85,000 clones, roughly four fifths being singletons. Sequences were obtained from peripheral blood. These TCRs come from a human donor in a cohort sampled during active COVID-19.

The table lists this clone with a few counts. CDR3 region: CASSLGGQETQYF. CDR3 DNA sequence: TGTGCCAGCAGTTTAGGGGGCCAAGAGACCCAGTACTTC. The chain uses TRBV25-1 and TRBJ2-5; D is perhaps TRBD1 (6 bases). This CDR3 spans 13 amino acids. Trimming removed 5 bases from V and 1 base from J, with 8 bases in between. Germline-derived CDR1 and CDR2 are MGHDK and SYGVNS.

The chain has TRBV27 and TRBJ2-7; 7 nucleotides line up with TRBD1. V was clipped by 5 bases and J by 5 bases; unmatched bases: 9. Germline CDR1 and CDR2: MNHEY and SMNVEV (reference sequence). The CDR3 covers 14 residues. Here the CDR3 reads CASSPRRQGDEQYF. In DNA form, the CDR3 reads TGTGCCAGCAGTCCCCGGCGACAGGGTGACGAGCAGTACTTC.

The chain combines TRBV18 with TRBJ1-4, with D possibly matching TRBD1 (5 bases). CDR3 length: 16 residues. Trimming shortened V by 6 bases and J by 5 bases, and 19 bases separated the two germline ends. The germline CDR1 and CDR2 sequences are KGHSH and LQKENI. This CDR3 is CASSQNRRTRNEKLFF. The CDR3 nucleotides read TGTGCCAGCTCCCAAAACAGGAGAACAAGAAATGAAAAACTGTTTTTT.

V is TRBV28 and J is TRBJ2-5, with 12 bases lining up with TRBD2. The CDR3 runs to 15 residues. Trimming took 7 bases from V and 5 from J; bases not matched to a gene: 8. Germline lookup yields CDR1 MDHEN and CDR2 SYDVKM. The CDR3 region is CASTLAGGRWETQYF. The CDR3 coding sequence is TGTGCCAGCACCCTAGCGGGGGGGCGTTGGGAGACCCAGTACTTC.